Reported below is one TCR beta chain. What it binds is not known. This sample stems from a study of cytomegalovirus exposure and HLA in healthy donors. Study conclusions and caveats: A missense DCLRE1C variant was associated with V- and J-gene trimming of TCR beta chains in a later analysis, and an independent cohort replicated the association. Cytomegalovirus association was assigned to about 180 TCR beta chains. Earlier analysis looked at TCR beta V segments, and most were productive about 87% or about 30% of the time. Immune exposure was documented only through CMV serostatus.

This CDR3 is 16 amino acids long. The trim removed 0 bases at V and 4 bases at J, leaving 6 bases unmatched. Germline CDR1 LGHNA, CDR2 YNFKEQ. Use of 60 Vbeta and 13 Jbeta primers characterized the PCR. The table came from immunoSEQ multiplex PCR; TCRdb's copy has only in-frame clones and leaves some out. Here the sample spans 70,000 to 95,000 clones, about three quarters being singletons. The sequence was collected from a man aged 25-45 years in good health and CMV-seropositive. The chain couples TRBV4-2 to TRBJ2-3; TRBD1 agrees at 8 bases. Sequenced sample: PBMCs. The chain's CDR3 is CASSQEVAGGADTQYF. In DNA form, the CDR3 reads TGTGCCAGCAGCCAAGAAGTGGCAGGGGGCGCAGATACGCAGTATTTT.